These T cell receptor beta chains were read from a single sample in a study of T cell repertoires in cytomegalovirus infection. TCRdb re-analysed the reads in MiXCR, keeping a single row per CDR3 protein. The sample contains 100,000 to 150,000 distinct CDR3 sequences, approximately 9.2% of which appear only once. The source material was PBMCs. Receptors were obtained from a human donor in good health (CMV status not recorded). Some clones in this sample may be carry-over from other donors' samples. Each CDR3 is given with its conserved first and last residue. A D gene is named only where the DNA matches it firmly. Clone size appears in some rows only: once, few, many, or a class for an expanded clone.

abundance,j_gene,d_gene,v_gene,CDR3nt,CDR3aa
many,TRBJ2-3,TRBD2,TRBV7-2,TGTGCCAGCAGCTTGGTAGCGGGGGGCTCAGATACGCAGTATTTT,CASSLVAGGSDTQYF
many,TRBJ2-5,-,TRBV7-8,TGTGCCAGCAGCCGGGCAGGGGTTCCAGAGACCCAGTACTTC,CASSRAGVPETQYF
few,TRBJ2-1,TRBD2,TRBV6-6,TGTGCCAGCAGTAATATGGGACTAGCGGGGATAAATGAGCAGTTCTTC,CASSNMGLAGINEQFF
-,TRBJ2-5,-,TRBV5-1,TGCGCCAGCAGCCCCGGGTCTGGGGAGACCCAGTACTTC,CASSPGSGETQYF
few,TRBJ2-5,-,TRBV18,TGTGCCAGCTCACCACCCTCAGGGGCAGAGACCCAGTACTTC,CASSPPSGAETQYF
many,TRBJ1-4,-,TRBV12-3/TRBV12-4,TGTGCCAGCAGTTTGGAGGGGTCACTGTTTTTT,CASSLEGSLFF
many,TRBJ2-6,-,TRBV6-1,TGTGCCAGCAGTCCGCTCGGGCAGGGTATAGGAGCTGGGGCCAACGTCCTGACTTTC,CASSPLGQGIGAGANVLTF
many,TRBJ1-5,-,TRBV12-3/TRBV12-4,TGTGCCAGCAGTTTAGGGGAGACATACCAGCCCCAGCATTTT,CASSLGETYQPQHF
many,TRBJ1-3,-,TRBV7-9,TGTGCCAGCAGCTTTGGTAGGAGCTCTGGAAACACCATATATTTT,CASSFGRSSGNTIYF
many,TRBJ1-5,-,TRBV12-3/TRBV12-4,TGTGCCAGCAGTTTAGAGGGGTGGTATAGCAATCAGCCCCAGCATTTT,CASSLEGWYSNQPQHF
many,TRBJ2-6,TRBD2,TRBV7-2,TGTGCCAGCAGCTTAGTACTACTAGCGGGAGGCGCTGGGGCCAACGTCCTGACTTTC,CASSLVLLAGGAGANVLTF
few,TRBJ2-4,-,TRBV20-1,TGCAGTGCCCCTGGACACCATTTAGCCAAAAACATTCAGTACTTC,CSAPGHHLAKNIQYF
many,TRBJ2-2,-,TRBV29-1,TGCAGCGTTGCGTGGGGGAACACCGGGGAGCTGTTTTTT,CSVAWGNTGELFF
-,TRBJ2-5,-,TRBV5-4,TGTGCCAGCAGCCCGCAGGGTCAGACCCAGTACTTC,CASSPQGQTQYF
few,TRBJ2-7,-,TRBV15,TGTGCCACCAGCAGAGGGCCGGCCCTCAACTCGTACGAGCAGTACTTC,CATSRGPALNSYEQYF
many,TRBJ2-1,-,TRBV28,TGTGCCAGCAGTTCCCGGGGCGAGCAGTTCTTC,CASSSRGEQFF
-,TRBJ1-1,TRBD1,TRBV28,TGTGCCAGCAGTTCGCCCGAGACAGGGGGTGCCACTGAAGCTTTCTTT,CASSSPETGGATEAFF
few,TRBJ1-2,-,TRBV2,TGTGCCAGCAGTGAAACGGGGGGCGCCGGCGGCTACACCTTC,CASSETGGAGGYTF
many,TRBJ2-7,-,TRBV19,TGTGCCAGTAGTATTTATACAGGAGGACGATCGCACGAGCAGTACTTC,CASSIYTGGRSHEQYF
-,TRBJ1-2,-,TRBV24-1,TGTGCCACCAGTGCCGGGTCTCCCGATGGCTACACCTTC,CATSAGSPDGYTF
-,TRBJ1-1,-,TRBV5-1,TGCGCCAGCACCCCAGAAGCGTTGAACACTGAAGCTTTCTTT,CASTPEALNTEAFF
-,TRBJ1-2,-,TRBV29-1,TGCAGCGGTTCGACTCAGGGGAACTATGGCTACACCTTC,CSGSTQGNYGYTF
-,TRBJ1-1,-,TRBV5-4,TGTGCCAGCAGCTCCACCCAAAACACTGAAGCTTTCTTT,CASSSTQNTEAFF
many,TRBJ2-7,TRBD2,TRBV20-1,TGCAGTGCTAGTTCCTCTAGCGGTACTCCGTACGAGCAGTACTTC,CSASSSSGTPYEQYF
many,TRBJ2-3,-,TRBV25-1,TGTGCCAGCAGTGAATTACGAGACGGATACACAGATACGCAGTATTTT,CASSELRDGYTDTQYF
-,TRBJ2-2,TRBD1,TRBV19,TGTGCCAGTAGAAACAGGGGAACCGGGGAGCTGTTTTTT,CASRNRGTGELFF
few,TRBJ1-1,-,TRBV6-2/TRBV6-3,TGTGCCACCTTTATGAACACTGAAGCTTTCTTT,CATFMNTEAFF
-,TRBJ2-7,TRBD2,TRBV20-1,TGCAGTGCTAGACCCGGGACTAGATCCTACGAGCAGTACTTC,CSARPGTRSYEQYF
-,TRBJ2-3,-,TRBV18,TGTGCCAGCTCACCAATAGGAAACACAGATACGCAGTATTTT,CASSPIGNTDTQYF